Listed here are 8 T cell receptor beta chains from one sample, sequenced in a study of blood T cells in healthy people across ages. A second roughly 7 to 12 cycle PCR used barcoded and J-beta primers. In TCRdb, the 5' RACE reads were re-called with MiXCR into one record per CDR3 protein. This repertoire shows hundreds of thousands of distinct CDR3 sequences, around 48% found once; its top ten account for roughly 13%. Source material: blood. These receptors originate from a man younger than 45 in good health.

V usage is TRBV6-2 or TRBV6-3 and J usage is TRBJ1-3, with D perhaps matching TRBD1 (5 bases). Germline CDR1 MNHEY, CDR2 SVGEGT. Trimming cost V 7 bases and J 3 bases, with 22 bases left between them. This CDR3 has 17 residues. CDR3 DNA sequence: TGTGCCAGCATGCGGGACGGCCGCTACCTGGATGGAAACACCATATATTTT. Translating gives CASMRDGRYLDGNTIYF.

V is TRBV20-1 and J is TRBJ1-2; D perhaps matches TRBD1 (5 bases). CDR1 and CDR2 from the germline V gene are DFQATT and SNEGSKA (reference sequence). The CDR3 covers 13 residues. V was cut by 3 bases and J by 2 bases, with 10 bases left in between. CDR3 coding DNA: TGCAGTGCTAGCCGGGACTCAAACTATGGCTACACCTTC. Amino acids: CSASRDSNYGYTF.

In its sample, this clonotype was seen a few times. The chain employs TRBV3-1 and TRBJ1-2, with unresolved D. This CDR3 comprises 13 residues. V was clipped by 0 bases and J by 5 bases, with 7 bases between them. The germline V gene has CDR1 LGHDT and CDR2 YNNKEL (reference sequence). In DNA form, the CDR3 reads TGTGCCAGCAGCCAAGATGGGGTTTATGGCTACACCTTC. As protein: CASSQDGVYGYTF.

There are a few counts of this clonotype. This chain uses TRBV29-1 with TRBJ2-5, with 8 bases identical to TRBD1. The J call may be wrong; the DNA end is better matched by TRBJ2-7. Germline V gene lookup returns CDR1 SQVTM and CDR2 ANQGSEA. The CDR3 extends over 13 amino acids. The CDR3 coding sequence is TGCAGCGTCTCAGGGGGCCGTAGGGACGAGCAGTACTTC. It yields the protein CSVSGGRRDEQYF.

This clonotype appeared a few times. As DNA, the CDR3 is TGCAGCGTTGAAGATGGCTCTGGACTGGGTAACTATGGCTACACCTTC. Encoded protein: CSVEDGSGLGNYGYTF. V usage is TRBV29-1 and J usage is TRBJ1-2; D is unclear. The germline CDR1 and CDR2 sequences are SQVTM and ANQGSEA. V shed 0 bases and J shed 1 base, with 15 bases lying between them. CDR3 size: 16 residues.

This clonotype has only a few counts. The chain links TRBV5-1 to TRBJ2-1; D unresolved. The germline CDR1 and CDR2 sequences are SGHRS and YFSETQ. The CDR3 is 16 residues long. The V end was cut by 4 bases, the J end by 0 bases, with 14 bases between. The CDR3 DNA is TGCGCCAGCAGCCTCGAAGGCGCTTACTCCTACAATGAGCAGTTCTTC. As protein: CASSLEGAYSYNEQFF.

This chain uses TRBV27 with TRBJ2-1; D gene ambiguous. CDR3 length equals 14 residues. V dropped 6 bases and J dropped 8 bases, with 17 bases sitting between them. Germline V gene data show CDR1 as MNHEY and CDR2 as SMNVEV (reference sequence). The CDR3 protein is CASSRSAAGYEQFF. CDR3 bases: TGTGCCAGCAGCCGGTCGGCGGCTGGCTATGAGCAGTTCTTC.

This clonotype showed up just a few times. V is TRBV2 and J is TRBJ1-4, with TRBD1 identical over 7 bases. CDR3 length: 15 residues. Trimming cost V 11 bases and J 1 base; bases outside gene matches: 10. Germline loops: CDR1 SNHLY, CDR2 FYNNEI. The DNA for the CDR3 is TGTGCCTCCCGGTTACAGGGGCAAACTAATGAAAAACTGTTTTTT. As protein: CASRLQGQTNEKLFF.